What follows describes a single T cell receptor beta chain. It lacks a known antigen. No qualities accompany the bases; no much larger clone lies one base away. These data belong to a study of blood T cell repertoires in COVID-19 (dated by TCRdb to about 2020). For context, the study as a whole: Samples covering the acute and convalescent phases of COVID-19 were provided by collaborators in the United States, Italy and Spain. The prospective study material was composed of cDNA or gDNA derived from T cells, B-cell-depleted T cells, or PBMCs. The dataset comprised deeply sampled blood TCRbeta repertoires from subjects exposed to, actively infected with, or recovered from COVID-19. The repertoires were released in a freely available public database meant as a resource for research on the immune response to SARS-CoV-2. The samples were drawn from two sources: the first 160 participants of the ongoing ImmuneRACE study, and 1,200 or so subjects contributed by 6 global collaborators. The sample metadata nearly always contained a de-identified subject ID, COVID-19 status, age in years and sex. HLA class I and class II types, where available, came from metadata supplied by the sample provider rather than from assay-based typing.

The cysteine opens and the phenylalanine closes a CDR3 of 13 amino acids. Solely the CDR3 DNA is kept, with 39 bases framed from the first base. Trimming removed 1 base from V and 9 bases from J, leaving 11 bases between the germline ends. From a lookup of the germline V gene, CDR1 and CDR2 are SGDLS and YYNGEE. The immunoSEQ Assay, a bias-controlled multiplex PCR, was used to amplify TCRbeta CDR3 regions from genomic DNA. Per the authors' processing: The number of nucleated cells in each sample was estimated by amplification of reference gene primers within the assay. Sequence reads were collapsed and filtered to measure the absolute abundance of every unique TCRbeta CDR3 rearrangement. For each sample, productive Simpson clonality was calculated by taking the square root of Simpson's diversity index across productive rearrangements. The immuneACCESS repertoire file appears here via TCRdb, limited to in-frame rearrangements. These files lack a portion of the clones; in checked studies, under half of the deficit traces to unresolved V genes, and the cause of the others is not known. That table gives V, J and clone size, and the DNA gave D and trimming. The sample profile shows some 130,000 clones; 85% to 90% of them were found once. Around 4% of the sample is in the top ten clones.

Each collaborating institution followed its own protocols to collect whole blood in K2EDTA tubes. For TCRbeta analysis, collaborators shipped samples as frozen whole blood, isolated PBMCs, or DNA extracted from either of those sample types. Broad study findings and their caveats: Clinical and demographic metadata were provided uncurated, with the amount varying by source and participant.

The clonotype comes from a human donor in a cohort sampled during active COVID-19. This receptor chain uses TRBV9 and TRBJ2-1; TRBD1 might be the D gene, on 5 matching bases. The sample was peripheral blood. In nucleotide form, the sequence is TGTGCCAGCAGCGTACCAGGGTTGACTGAGCAGTTCTTC. Its protein product is CASSVPGLTEQFF.